The source of this T cell receptor beta chain is a study of blood T cell repertoires in COVID-19. At the level of the study: T cells, B-cell-depleted T cells, or PBMCs provided the cDNA or gDNA that served as material.

Original processing notes: Amplification from reference gene primers served as the basis for estimated nucleated cell counts. Sequencing was performed with immunoSEQ multiplex PCR; in TCRdb, only in-frame clones are kept and a portion is missing. The D gene and trimming were derived from the DNA, and the V and J assignments and clone size from that table. The repertoire holds 250,000 or so clones, with 70% to 90% as singletons. J lost 6 bases, V lost 5 bases, and 9 bases had no gene match. There are 15 residues in the CDR3. In germline, CDR1 is LNHDA, CDR2 SQIVND (reference sequence). Sequencing was performed on peripheral blood. The chain has TRBV19 and TRBJ2-2; 7 nucleotides align to TRBD1. This clonotype was obtained from a man between 18 and 35 years old with active or convalescent COVID-19. The CDR3 spells CASSRDSLRSGELFF. CDR3 DNA sequence: TGTGCCAGTAGTCGGGACAGCCTAAGGTCCGGGGAGCTGTTTTTT.